A selection of T cell receptor beta chains follows, all from one sample in a study of T-cell memory formation after mild COVID-19. One entry per CDR3 protein, called by TCRdb with MiXCR from the 5' RACE reads. Among about 160,000 distinct CDR3 sequences listed, around a third were seen once. The specimen was PBMCs or a T cell subset sorted from them (not recorded which). The receptors stem from an adult woman who had mild COVID-19 (a few samples of this study predate the infection). Cell type and time point are not known. Each CDR3 is given with its conserved first and last residue. A D gene is named only where the DNA matches it firmly. Clone size is given for some rows only: seen once, a few or many times, or a class if the clone is expanded.

J,D,size,V,length,CDR3,DNA
TRBJ2-2,NA,few,TRBV7-9,15,CASSHLGHDTGELFF,TGTGCCAGCAGCCACCTTGGACACGACACCGGGGAGCTGTTTTTT
TRBJ2-5,NA,few,TRBV29-1,16,CSVEEDGSRAWETQYF,TGCAGCGTTGAAGAGGACGGGAGCAGGGCTTGGGAGACCCAGTACTTC
TRBJ1-2,NA,NA,TRBV6-4,15,CASSPLPGGFQASTF,TGTGCCAGCAGTCCCCTTCCGGGCGGGTTCCAAGCGAGTACCTTC
TRBJ2-1,NA,once,TRBV12-3/TRBV12-4,12,CASSKIYNEQFF,TGTGCCAGCAGTAAAATTTACAATGAGCAGTTCTTC
TRBJ1-3,NA,NA,TRBV28,16,CASSSRGVLAGNTIYF,TGTGCCAGCAGTTCGCGTGGGGTACTTGCTGGAAACACTATATATTTT
TRBJ1-1,NA,NA,TRBV5-1,14,CASSLVGVNTEAFF,TGCGCCAGCAGCTTGGTGGGTGTGAACACTGAAGCTTTCTTT
TRBJ1-4,NA,NA,TRBV3-1,17,CASSPPLGGPEGEKLFF,TGTGCCAGCAGCCCCCCTCTAGGGGGGCCGGAGGGTGAAAAACTGTTTTTT
TRBJ2-1,TRBD2,NA,TRBV3-1,16,CASSQLAGGHFSEQFF,TGTGCCAGCAGCCAACTAGCGGGGGGGCATTTTAGTGAGCAGTTCTTC
TRBJ2-3,NA,NA,TRBV7-3,16,CASSSSSGSLTDTQYF,TGTGCCAGCAGCTCCAGTTCGGGGAGCCTCACAGATACGCAGTATTTT
TRBJ2-5,NA,NA,TRBV6-2/TRBV6-3,13,CASSYGAEETQYF,TGTGCCAGCAGTTACGGGGCTGAAGAGACCCAGTACTTC
TRBJ1-5,NA,NA,TRBV12-3/TRBV12-4,14,CASSFNSEYQPQHF,TGTGCCAGCAGTTTTAACAGCGAGTATCAGCCCCAGCATTTT
TRBJ1-5,NA,few,TRBV30,13,CAWSRQGRQPQHF,TGTGCCTGGAGTCGTCAGGGCAGGCAGCCCCAGCATTTT
TRBJ2-1,NA,NA,TRBV6-2/TRBV6-3,12,CASSKLGNEQFF,TGTGCCAGCAGCAAACTAGGGAATGAGCAGTTCTTC
TRBJ1-2,NA,NA,TRBV19,14,CASSLSRLNYGYTF,TGTGCCAGTAGTTTGTCCAGGCTAAACTATGGCTACACCTTC
TRBJ2-5,NA,NA,TRBV5-4,14,CASHQGLYQETQYF,TGTGCCAGCCACCAGGGACTTTACCAAGAGACCCAGTACTTC
TRBJ2-1,NA,NA,TRBV5-1,14,CASSLDSTYNEQFF,TGCGCCAGCAGCTTGGACTCTACCTACAATGAGCAGTTCTTC
TRBJ2-3,NA,NA,TRBV27,17,CASSSPRTTTGTDTQYF,TGTGCCAGCAGTTCACCCCGGACTACCACTGGCACAGATACGCAGTATTTT
TRBJ1-6,NA,few,TRBV20-1,15,CSAQPTLGYNSPLHF,TGCAGTGCCCAGCCAACCCTGGGTTATAATTCACCCCTCCACTTT
TRBJ2-5,TRBD2,NA,TRBV11-2,18,CASSLGISSGVWQETQYF,TGTGCCAGCAGCTTGGGGATTTCTAGCGGGGTCTGGCAAGAGACCCAGTACTTC
TRBJ2-2,NA,few,TRBV20-1,14,CSASSQGSTGELFF,TGCAGTGCTAGTTCGCAGGGGAGCACCGGGGAGCTGTTTTTT
TRBJ1-1,NA,NA,TRBV9,15,CASSVGWGGDTEAFF,TGTGCCAGCAGCGTTGGATGGGGAGGCGACACTGAAGCTTTCTTT
TRBJ2-7,NA,few,TRBV7-9,12,CASTPKWGEQYF,TGTGCCAGCACCCCTAAGTGGGGCGAGCAGTACTTC
TRBJ2-1,TRBD1,NA,TRBV7-2,15,CASSKDREPVYEQFF,TGTGCCAGCAGCAAGGACAGGGAGCCGGTGTATGAGCAGTTCTTC
TRBJ2-3,NA,few,TRBV5-6,15,CASSVVGRRTDTQYF,TGTGCCAGCAGCGTCGTTGGGAGGCGCACAGATACGCAGTATTTT
TRBJ2-7,NA,NA,TRBV5-5,13,CASSLKENPEQYF,TGTGCCAGCAGCTTGAAGGAGAATCCCGAGCAGTACTTC
TRBJ2-7,TRBD1,few,TRBV15,14,CATRMTGSDHEQYF,TGTGCCACCAGGATGACAGGGAGCGACCACGAGCAGTACTTC
TRBJ1-4,NA,NA,TRBV18,15,CASSPRTVINEKLFF,TGTGCCAGCTCACCGAGGACAGTGATTAATGAAAAACTGTTTTTT
TRBJ2-5,NA,few,TRBV15,15,CATSRLDDWGETQYF,TGTGCCACCAGCAGATTGGATGATTGGGGAGAGACCCAGTACTTC
TRBJ2-2,TRBD2,NA,TRBV18,15,CARSSLAVNTGELFF,TGTGCCAGATCATCTCTAGCGGTAAACACCGGGGAGCTGTTTTTT
TRBJ2-5,NA,few,TRBV10-3,14,CAIRLGTNQETQYF,TGTGCCATCAGACTCGGGACAAACCAAGAGACCCAGTACTTC
TRBJ2-5,TRBD2,NA,TRBV12-3/TRBV12-4,16,CASSDRTSEIQETQYF,TGTGCCAGCAGTGACCGGACTAGCGAAATACAAGAGACCCAGTACTTC
TRBJ2-1,NA,few,TRBV10-3,13,CAISLTNLTPQFF,TGTGCCATCAGTTTAACAAATCTTACCCCGCAGTTCTTC
TRBJ1-6,NA,many,TRBV6-5,13,CATGEQTNSPLHF,TGTGCCACCGGGGAGCAGACCAATTCACCCCTCCACTTT
TRBJ2-7,TRBD1,many,TRBV12-3/TRBV12-4,14,CASSSTGGSYEQYF,TGTGCCAGCAGTTCAACAGGGGGCTCCTACGAGCAGTACTTC
TRBJ2-7,TRBD1,few,TRBV27,13,CASSYGDRDEQYF,TGTGCCAGCAGTTATGGGGACAGGGACGAGCAGTACTTC
TRBJ2-2,NA,NA,TRBV10-3,15,CAISDSGQNTGELFF,TGTGCCATCAGTGACTCGGGACAGAACACCGGGGAGCTGTTTTTT
TRBJ2-7,TRBD2,few,TRBV7-8,15,CASSLAASGSNEQYF,TGTGCCAGCAGCCTAGCTGCTAGCGGGAGTAACGAGCAGTACTTC
TRBJ1-2,NA,NA,TRBV7-6,14,CASSPGPQLNGYTF,TGTGCCAGCAGCCCAGGCCCACAGTTGAATGGCTACACCTTC
TRBJ2-2,NA,few,TRBV6-2/TRBV6-3,14,CASSKQGGTGELFF,TGTGCCAGCAGCAAACAGGGTGGGACCGGGGAGCTGTTTTTT
TRBJ2-7,NA,few,TRBV15,14,CATSRDTGRDEQYF,TGTGCCACCAGCAGAGATACAGGGAGGGACGAGCAGTACTTC
TRBJ1-1,NA,NA,TRBV5-1,12,CASSPDAPEAFF,TGCGCCAGCAGTCCAGACGCGCCTGAAGCTTTCTTT
TRBJ2-7,TRBD1,NA,TRBV5-6,13,CASSLSGGSEQYF,TGTGCCAGCAGCTTGTCAGGGGGCTCCGAGCAGTACTTC
TRBJ2-7,TRBD2,few,TRBV4-2,17,CASSHDRTSGSMSEQYF,TGTGCCAGCAGCCACGACAGGACTAGCGGGAGTATGTCCGAGCAGTACTTC
TRBJ1-1,NA,NA,TRBV18,15,CASSLQGPTNTEAFF,TGTGCCAGCTCACTCCAGGGGCCAACGAACACTGAAGCTTTCTTT
TRBJ1-4,NA,NA,TRBV19,13,CASSSTRGEKLFF,TGTGCCAGTAGCTCCACCCGGGGTGAAAAACTGTTTTTT
TRBJ2-3,NA,few,TRBV7-3,13,CASSSQWRDTQYF,TGTGCCAGCAGCTCACAATGGCGGGATACGCAGTATTTT
TRBJ2-1,TRBD1,NA,TRBV7-2,17,CASSPRTGRPYYNEQFF,TGTGCCAGCAGCCCTAGGACAGGGAGACCTTACTACAATGAGCAGTTCTTC
TRBJ2-3,NA,NA,TRBV29-1,14,CSVESAGGTDTQYF,TGCAGCGTTGAATCGGCGGGCGGCACAGATACGCAGTATTTT
TRBJ2-7,NA,NA,TRBV5-1,13,CASSRGLSYEQYF,TGCGCCAGCAGCCGGGGACTTTCCTACGAGCAGTACTTC
TRBJ2-7,NA,few,TRBV3-1,11,CASSQVYEQYF,TGTGCCAGCAGCCAAGTTTACGAGCAGTACTTC
TRBJ1-1,NA,few,TRBV7-9,15,CASSIQTGLNTEAFF,TGTGCCAGCAGCATCCAAACAGGGCTGAACACTGAAGCTTTCTTT
TRBJ2-7,TRBD2,NA,TRBV6-6,14,CASRQKLAGYEQYF,TGTGCCAGCAGACAAAAACTAGCGGGCTACGAGCAGTACTTC
TRBJ2-1,NA,NA,TRBV6-2/TRBV6-3,14,CASSPTSADNEQFF,TGTGCCAGCAGTCCTACTTCGGCAGACAATGAGCAGTTCTTC
TRBJ2-7,TRBD2,NA,TRBV6-5,15,CASTDSGSRDNEQYF,TGTGCCAGCACCGATAGCGGGAGCCGGGACAACGAGCAGTACTTC